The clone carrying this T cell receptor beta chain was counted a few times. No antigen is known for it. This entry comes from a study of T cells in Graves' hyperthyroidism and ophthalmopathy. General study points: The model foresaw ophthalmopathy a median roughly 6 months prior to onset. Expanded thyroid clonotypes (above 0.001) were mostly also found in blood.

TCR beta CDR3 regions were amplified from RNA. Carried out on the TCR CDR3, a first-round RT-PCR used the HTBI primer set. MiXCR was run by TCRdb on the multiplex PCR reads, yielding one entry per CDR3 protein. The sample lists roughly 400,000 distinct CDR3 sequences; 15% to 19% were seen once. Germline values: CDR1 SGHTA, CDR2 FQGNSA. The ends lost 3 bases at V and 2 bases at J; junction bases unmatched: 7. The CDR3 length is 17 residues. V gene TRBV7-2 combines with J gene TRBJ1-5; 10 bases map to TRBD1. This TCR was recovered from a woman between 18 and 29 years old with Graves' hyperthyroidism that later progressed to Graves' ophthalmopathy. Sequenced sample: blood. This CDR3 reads CASSFPTGTGGNQPQHF. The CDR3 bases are TGTGCCAGCAGCTTTCCAACCGGGACAGGGGGCAATCAGCCCCAGCATTTT.